A single T cell receptor beta chain is shown here with its context. Germline V gene sequence: CDR1 SGHRS, CDR2 YFSETQ. The ends lost 4 bases at V and 9 bases at J; junction bases unmatched: 20. This CDR3 is 18 amino acids long. The entry originates in a study of T-cell reconstitution after alpha-beta-depleted transplantation in children. It was with unique molecular identifiers that the TCRbeta library was prepared. From the PCR reads, TCRdb called clonotypes with MiXCR, one entry per CDR3 protein. This table has hundreds of thousands of distinct CDR3 sequences, 16% appearing once. The J gene is TRBJ2-1, the V gene TRBV5-1; TRBD2 agrees at 9 bases. Sample: PBMCs from the stem cell graft donor, taken from the stem cell graft. The sequence was collected from a human donor who donated a stem cell graft to a child with acute myeloid leukemia. The CDR3 reads CASSPGEEAIAGAGEQFF. CDR3 DNA: TGCGCCAGCAGCCCTGGAGAGGAGGCAATAGCGGGGGCTGGTGAGCAGTTCTTC. Drawing the rest from reference TRBV5-1 and TRBJ2-1, the complete variable domain is KAGVTQTPRYLIKTRGQQVTLSCSPISGHRSVSWYQQTPGQGLQFLFEYFSETQRNKGNFPGRFSGRQFSNSRSEMNVSTLELGDSALYLCASSPGEEAIAGAGEQFFGPGTRLTVL.